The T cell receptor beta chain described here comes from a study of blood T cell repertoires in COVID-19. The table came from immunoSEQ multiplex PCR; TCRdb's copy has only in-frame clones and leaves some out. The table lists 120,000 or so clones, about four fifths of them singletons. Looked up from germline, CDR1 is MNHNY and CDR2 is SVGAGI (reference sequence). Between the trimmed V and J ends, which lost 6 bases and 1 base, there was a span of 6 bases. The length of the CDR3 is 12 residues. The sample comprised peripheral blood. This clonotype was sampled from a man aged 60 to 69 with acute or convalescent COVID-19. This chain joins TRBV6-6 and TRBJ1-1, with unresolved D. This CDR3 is CASRTANTEAFF. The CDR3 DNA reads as TGTGCCAGCAGAACAGCGAACACTGAAGCTTTCTTT.